This TCR beta chain was captured by sequencing in a study of blood T cell repertoires in COVID-19. As for the study in general: The study drew acute and convalescent COVID-19 samples from the United States, Italy and Spain. T cells, B-cell-depleted T cells, or PBMCs provided the cDNA or gDNA that served as material.

Individuals drawn from around 25 US areas were about 18 to 90 years old. Participant-given clinical history determined each cohort assignment. Germline assignment: CDR1 MDHEN and CDR2 SYDVKM. The CDR3 runs 14 residues. Trimming cost V 2 bases and J 5 bases, with 12 bases left between them. Some clones are missing from TCRdb's copy, which holds only in-frame ones; the method was immunoSEQ multiplex PCR. The sample includes hundreds of thousands of clones, around 84% seen only once; the top ten take under 4.5%. The V gene is TRBV28, the J gene TRBJ1-2, with D uncertain. The origin of this receptor is a man between 25 and 39 years old with acute COVID-19. Input material: PBMCs or T cells enriched from blood (not recorded which). This chain's CDR3 is CASSLREGTYGYTF. CDR3 bases: TGTGCCAGCAGTTTAAGGGAGGGAACGTATGGCTACACCTTC.